Following are 3 T cell receptor beta chains from one sample sequenced in a study of graft-versus-host responses after intestinal transplantation. Graft samples were processed, releasing intraepithelial and lamina propria lymphocytes. TCRdb's table, derived via immunoSEQ multiplex PCR, lists solely in-frame clones and lacks some. Of 3,000 to 4,000 clones in the sample, over 55% are singletons; the top ten hold around a tenth. Material: ileum tissue, obtained 1,000 to 1,100 days after intestinal transplantation. Receptors were obtained from a human patient who received an intestinal transplant, so some T cells may come from the graft donor.

The chain links TRBV6-1 to TRBJ2-1, with 7 bases fitting TRBD2. Looked up from germline, CDR1 is MNHNS and CDR2 is SASEGT. V was pared by 4 bases and J by 2 bases, with 20 bases of the junction left unmatched. The CDR3 sequence is 20 residues long. CDR3 bases: TGTGCCAGCAGTGTCGAAAGTCGTGGCGGGAGTCTGAGTACCTACAATGAGCAGTTCTTC. It is translated as CASSVESRGGSLSTYNEQFF.

The chain has TRBV5-4 and TRBJ2-1; D is undetermined. The CDR3 spans 15 residues. V was cut by 3 bases and J by 0 bases, with 10 bases left in between. Per the germline V gene, CDR1 is SGHNT and CDR2 is YYREEE (reference sequence). CDR3 in DNA: TGTGCCAGCAGCTCCTCATTGAGCTCCTACAATGAGCAGTTCTTC. Translation: CASSSSLSSYNEQFF.

J is TRBJ1-2 and V is TRBV4-2; TRBD1 matches 11 bases. CDR1 is LGHNA, CDR2 YNFKEQ, per germline. This CDR3 spans 16 amino acids. Trimming removed 0 bases from V and 6 bases from J; junction bases left unmatched: 6. For the CDR3, the DNA is TGTGCCAGCAGCCAAGAGGAAGGACAGGGGGCAGATGGCTACACCTTC. This encodes CASSQEEGQGADGYTF.